This TCR beta chain emerged from a study of CD8 T cells in ankylosing spondylitis. Whole-study findings and limits: In reactive arthritis synovial fluid and blood, some motif variants had been reported before. Researchers report that disease-linked clones proved CD8+ and relatively rare in peripheral blood. There was a TCR beta motif, made of several highly homologous variants, that appeared characteristic of ankylosing spondylitis blood. Disease-linked clones were reportedly significantly enriched in matched ankylosing spondylitis synovial fluid.

The V and J ends lost 3 bases and 6 bases respectively, with 15 bases between them. This CDR3 region has 15 residues. Germline lookup yields CDR1 SGHRS and CDR2 YFSETQ. As the method for making TCR beta libraries, quantitative 5'-RACE with molecular barcodes was used. MiXCR, run by TCRdb on the 5' RACE reads, gives a single entry per CDR3 protein. The table includes 470,000 or so distinct CDR3 sequences, more than 25% detected once. As to this clonotype: The antigen remains undetermined.

The chain links TRBV5-1 to TRBJ1-4; maybe TRBD1 (6 bases). Sequencing input: blood, either unsorted or a sorted T cell fraction (not recorded which). This TCR was sampled from a male donor with ankylosing spondylitis. The CDR3 loop reads CASSSWPGVDEKLFF. The CDR3 region has the DNA TGCGCCAGCAGCTCATGGCCAGGGGTGGATGAAAAACTGTTTTTT.